Following are 28 T cell receptor beta chains from one sample sequenced in a study of CD8 T cells in ankylosing spondylitis. TCRdb reprocessed the 5' RACE reads via MiXCR and lists one record per CDR3 protein. The sample gives around 150,000 distinct CDR3 sequences, approximately 48% of which show up once; around 15% is in the top ten. The sequencing input was synovial fluid, either unsorted or a sorted T cell fraction (not recorded which). These TCRs come from a male donor with ankylosing spondylitis.

This clonotype has more than one count but fewer than ten. The chain couples TRBV20-1 to TRBJ2-2; the D is unclear. V was pared by 5 bases and J by 0 bases, with 7 bases between. The CDR3 has 13 residues. Germline-derived CDR1 and CDR2 are DFQATT and SNEGSKA (reference sequence). The DNA of the CDR3 is TGCAGTGCTCGGCTAGCGAACACCGGGGAGCTGTTTTTT. This sequence encodes CSARLANTGELFF.

This clonotype was observed a few times. The chain is built from TRBV5-5 and TRBJ2-7, with D possibly matching TRBD1 (6 bases). The CDR3 has 14 amino acids. The V end was cut by 2 bases, the J end by 5 bases, with 14 bases between. Germline values: CDR1 SGHKS, CDR2 YYEKEE (reference sequence). DNA for the CDR3: TGTGCCAGCAGCTTTGTGGCAGGGGTCAACGAGCAGTACTTC. Residues: CASSFVAGVNEQYF.

The chain recombines TRBV15 with TRBJ1-3; D is ambiguous. CDR3 size: 16 residues. Germline V gene data show CDR1 as LNHNV and CDR2 as YYDKDF (reference sequence). The ends were cut back, 0 bases at V and 8 bases at J, with 17 bases in the middle. The CDR3: CATSRDRGPLDDTIYF. The CDR3 coding sequence is TGTGCCACCAGCAGAGATCGCGGACCTTTAGACGACACCATATATTTT.

The chain joins TRBV6-6 to TRBJ1-1; D is uncertain. Germline V gives CDR1 MNHNY, CDR2 SVGAGI (reference sequence). Trimming pared 6 bases from V and 3 bases from J, leaving 11 bases between. CDR3 length: 13 amino acids. DNA of the CDR3: TGTGCCAGCAGACGCGGAGGGTACACTGAAGCTTTCTTT. Translation: CASRRGGYTEAFF.

In this sample, this clonotype turned up once. The chain recombines TRBV4-2 with TRBJ2-2; D remains ambiguous. CDR1 is LGHNA and CDR2 is YNFKEQ in the germline V gene. V lost 0 bases and J lost 6, with 17 bases in between. The CDR3 sequence is 17 residues long. CDR3 bases: TGTGCCAGCAGCCAAGATTCCGGATTAAAGTCTGCCGGGGAGCTGTTTTTT. Its translation is CASSQDSGLKSAGELFF.

The chain joins TRBV7-2 to TRBJ2-1, with 7 bases identical to TRBD2. The trim removed 5 bases at V and 7 bases at J, leaving 11 bases unmatched. This CDR3 is built from 15 residues. Looked up from germline, CDR1 is SGHTA and CDR2 is FQGNSA. CDR3 sequence: CASSLEFWGGNEQFF. The CDR3 coding sequence is TGTGCCAGCAGCCTTGAGTTTTGGGGGGGTAATGAGCAGTTCTTC.

V and J are TRBV6-1 and TRBJ1-3; D is uncertain. Trimming shortened V by 7 bases and J by 5 bases, and 15 bases separated the two germline ends. Germline loops: CDR1 MNHNS, CDR2 SASEGT. This CDR3 contains 14 residues. The CDR3 sequence: CASTPALPRNTIYF. CDR3 sequence (DNA): TGTGCCAGCACCCCCGCCCTCCCGAGAAACACCATATATTTT.

The chain employs TRBV19 and TRBJ1-5; TRBD1 might be the D (5 bases). Germline CDR1 is LNHDA and CDR2 is SQIVND (reference sequence). Trimming stripped 4 bases from V and 2 bases from J, with 12 bases between. This CDR3 is built from 15 residues. The CDR3 loop reads CASSKPWDGNQPQHF. In DNA form, the CDR3 reads TGTGCCAGTAGTAAGCCATGGGACGGCAATCAGCCCCAGCATTTT.

The V and J genes are TRBV5-5 and TRBJ2-7; D possibly corresponds to TRBD2 (5 bases). The V and J ends lost 2 bases and 3 bases respectively, with 12 bases between them. The CDR3 runs to 14 residues. The germline V gene encodes CDR1 SGHKS and CDR2 YYEKEE (reference sequence). The CDR3 region has the DNA TGTGCCAGCAGCTTCCGGGGTGGTAACTACGAGCAGTACTTC. It specifies CASSFRGGNYEQYF.

The CDR3 reads CASSQEWQRQPQHF. In DNA, the CDR3 is TGTGCCAGCAGCCAAGAATGGCAGCGGCAGCCCCAGCATTTT. The V call is TRBV3-1, the J call TRBJ1-5; D uncertain. V dropped 0 bases and J dropped 7 bases, with 10 bases sitting between them. Germline CDR1 LGHDT, CDR2 YNNKEL (reference sequence). There are 14 residues in the CDR3.

The V gene is TRBV7-9, the J gene TRBJ1-4; no clear D gene. CDR1 is SEHNR, CDR2 FQNEAQ, per germline (reference sequence). This CDR3 region has 15 residues. Trimming took off 4 bases at V and 2 bases at J, with 11 bases between the two ends. CDR3 residues: CASSSQVVTNEKLFF. CDR3 bases: TGTGCCAGCAGCTCCCAAGTTGTGACTAATGAAAAACTGTTTTTT.

The chain is built from TRBV9 and TRBJ2-7; the match to TRBD1 covers 8 bases. Per the germline V gene, CDR1 is SGDLS and CDR2 is YYNGEE. V was clipped by 3 bases and J by 2 bases; unmatched bases: 1. The CDR3 spans 13 residues. The CDR3 sequence is CASSGTGTYEQYF. The CDR3 DNA follows: TGTGCCAGCAGCGGGACAGGGACCTACGAGCAGTACTTC.

V gene TRBV29-1 combines with J gene TRBJ1-1, with a tentative D call TRBD1 (6 bases). Germline lookup yields CDR1 SQVTM and CDR2 ANQGSEA. The V end lost 5 bases, the J end lost 1 base, and 17 bases lay between the germline ends. CDR3 length: 15 amino acids. CDR3 region: CSVFPTDRPNTEAFF. DNA of the CDR3: TGCAGCGTTTTTCCTACTGACAGGCCGAACACTGAAGCTTTCTTT.

This clonotype turned up a few times. The chain combines TRBV4-2 with TRBJ2-7; the match to TRBD1 covers 10 bases. Germline V gene sequence: CDR1 LGHNA, CDR2 YNFKEQ. The CDR3 runs to 15 residues. V dropped 4 bases and J dropped 0; count of bases not matched to a gene: 3. CDR3: CASSPDRGISYEQYF. The CDR3 DNA reads TGTGCCAGCAGCCCGGACAGGGGGATCTCCTACGAGCAGTACTTC.

The J gene is TRBJ2-3, the V gene TRBV3-1; no reliable D call. V lost 3 bases and J lost 0, with 10 bases in between. CDR1 is LGHDT, CDR2 YNNKEL, per germline (reference sequence). This CDR3 region has 15 residues. CDR3 amino acids: CASSQGYASTDTQYF. CDR3 DNA: TGTGCCAGCAGCCAGGGCTACGCTAGCACAGATACGCAGTATTTT.

This chain links TRBV27 with TRBJ2-7; 10 bases agree with TRBD2. The CDR3 consists of 15 residues. The junction had 7 bases not matched to a gene; V was cut back by 4 bases and J by 4 bases. Germline CDR1 reads MNHEY; CDR2 reads SMNVEV (reference sequence). The CDR3 sequence: CASSSPELAGYEQYF. Written as DNA, the CDR3 is TGTGCCAGCAGTTCCCCCGAACTAGCGGGGTACGAGCAGTACTTC.

In nucleotides, the CDR3 is TGTGCCAGCAGTGATGGACAGGGAGGATCCTACGAGCAGTACTTC. Protein product: CASSDGQGGSYEQYF. This rearrangement joins TRBV6-1 to TRBJ2-7; 8 bases are shared with TRBD1. The CDR3 is 15 residues long. Trimming cost V 3 bases and J 1 base; bases outside gene matches: 5. Germline V gene data show CDR1 as MNHNS and CDR2 as SASEGT.

This clonotype was recorded a few times. V gene TRBV7-6 combines with J gene TRBJ2-7; D gene unclear. Germline-derived CDR1 and CDR2 are SGHVS and FNYEAQ. The CDR3 is 18 amino acids. V shed 0 bases and J shed 2 bases, with 20 bases lying between them. The CDR3: CASSLAQAPKLTPYEQYF. The CDR3 DNA reads as TGTGCCAGCAGCTTAGCGCAGGCACCCAAACTCACCCCCTACGAGCAGTACTTC.

V usage is TRBV12-3 or TRBV12-4 and J usage is TRBJ2-7; D gene uncertain. Trimming pared 3 bases from V and 3 bases from J, leaving 6 bases between. CDR3 length equals 12 residues. In DNA form, the CDR3 reads TGTGCCAGCAGTTTTGTTCTCTACGAGCAGTACTTC. Protein product: CASSFVLYEQYF.

This clonotype has more than one count but fewer than ten. The V gene is TRBV5-1, the J gene TRBJ1-2; the D is unclear. Germline CDR1 is SGHRS and CDR2 is YFSETQ. CDR3 length equals 13 residues. The V end lost 1 base, the J end lost 4 bases, and 8 bases lay between the germline ends. The CDR3 loop is CASSLYSPYGYTF. The CDR3 DNA is TGCGCCAGCAGCTTGTACAGTCCCTATGGCTACACCTTC.

This clonotype turned up a few times. The chain has TRBV12-3 or TRBV12-4 and TRBJ2-7; 9 bases match TRBD2. After removal of 4 bases from V and 3 bases from J, the junction contained 7 bases not matched to a gene. The CDR3 extends over 15 amino acids. CDR3 sequence: CASSSGLASHYEQYF. For the CDR3, the DNA is TGTGCCAGCAGTTCTGGACTAGCGTCCCACTACGAGCAGTACTTC.

The chain recombines TRBV11-2 with TRBJ2-5; tentatively, D is TRBD2 (6 bases). The CDR3 runs 19 residues. Trimming removed 1 base at V and 1 base at J, with 22 bases between. Germline assignment: CDR1 SGHAT and CDR2 FQNNGV. This CDR3 is CASSLGWGTPYRTQETQYF. The CDR3, as DNA: TGTGCCAGCAGCTTAGGATGGGGGACTCCTTACCGAACCCAAGAGACCCAGTACTTC.

The chain is built from TRBV12-3 or TRBV12-4 and TRBJ1-3; TRBD1 matches 8 bases. The CDR3 sequence is 13 residues long. Trimming cost V 6 bases and J 5 bases; bases outside gene matches: 3. CDR3 amino acids: CASRTGARNTIYF. The CDR3 DNA is TGTGCCAGCAGGACAGGGGCCCGAAACACCATATATTTT.

This clonotype was counted a few times. The J gene is TRBJ1-1, the V gene TRBV3-1; unclear D gene. V lost 1 base and J lost 0, with 9 bases in between. Per germline, CDR1 LGHDT and CDR2 YNNKEL (reference sequence). There are 15 residues in the CDR3. In nucleotides, the CDR3 is TGTGCCAGCAGCCAAGTAGCCAGCATGAACACTGAAGCTTTCTTT. It encodes CASSQVASMNTEAFF.

This clonotype was detected only a few times. The rearrangement joins TRBV5-1 to TRBJ1-2; possible D gene TRBD1, 6 bases. The V gene's germline CDR1 is SGHRS and CDR2 YFSETQ. The CDR3 covers 15 residues. V was pared by 0 bases and J by 2 bases, with 11 bases between. The CDR3 DNA is TGCGCCAGCAGCTTGGCCGGACAGATGAACTATGGCTACACCTTC. Translated, it gives CASSLAGQMNYGYTF.

This clonotype appeared a few times. The rearrangement links TRBV13 to TRBJ1-1; TRBD1 might be the D (5 bases). V lost 0 bases, J lost 5 bases, and 22 bases lay in between. Germline CDR1 PRHDT, CDR2 FYEKMQ (reference sequence). The CDR3 spans 18 residues. In nucleotides, the CDR3 is TGTGCCAGCAGCTTAGGTGGAGGAGGGGACGAACGTTGGACTGAAGCTTTCTTT. It yields the protein CASSLGGGGDERWTEAFF.

The chain uses TRBV2 and TRBJ2-7; D might be TRBD1 or TRBD2, each matching 6 bases. The germline V and J ends were trimmed by 3 bases and 10 bases, with 10 bases remaining between them. CDR3 length: 11 amino acids. CDR1 and CDR2 from the germline V gene are SNHLY and FYNNEI. The CDR3 sequence is CASSEEGGQYF. In DNA form, the CDR3 reads TGTGCCAGCAGTGAGGAGGGGGGACAGTACTTC.

The chain has TRBV19 and TRBJ2-1; 9 bases align to TRBD1. J lost 1 base, V lost 3 bases, and 1 base had no gene match. CDR1 is LNHDA, CDR2 SQIVND, per germline (reference sequence). CDR3 size: 15 residues. CDR3 loop: CASSMGQGSYNEQFF. The CDR3 DNA is TGTGCCAGTAGTATGGGACAGGGATCCTACAATGAGCAGTTCTTC.